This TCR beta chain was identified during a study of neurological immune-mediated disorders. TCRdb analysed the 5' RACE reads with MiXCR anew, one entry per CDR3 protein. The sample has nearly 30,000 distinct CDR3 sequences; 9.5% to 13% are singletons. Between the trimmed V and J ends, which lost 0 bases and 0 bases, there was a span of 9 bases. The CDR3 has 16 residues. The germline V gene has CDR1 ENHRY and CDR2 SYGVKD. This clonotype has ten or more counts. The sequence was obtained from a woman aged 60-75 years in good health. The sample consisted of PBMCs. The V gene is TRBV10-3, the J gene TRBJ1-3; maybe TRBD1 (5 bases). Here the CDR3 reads CAISESAGTSGNTIYF. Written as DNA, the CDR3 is TGTGCCATCAGTGAGTCGGCAGGGACCTCTGGAAACACCATATATTTT.